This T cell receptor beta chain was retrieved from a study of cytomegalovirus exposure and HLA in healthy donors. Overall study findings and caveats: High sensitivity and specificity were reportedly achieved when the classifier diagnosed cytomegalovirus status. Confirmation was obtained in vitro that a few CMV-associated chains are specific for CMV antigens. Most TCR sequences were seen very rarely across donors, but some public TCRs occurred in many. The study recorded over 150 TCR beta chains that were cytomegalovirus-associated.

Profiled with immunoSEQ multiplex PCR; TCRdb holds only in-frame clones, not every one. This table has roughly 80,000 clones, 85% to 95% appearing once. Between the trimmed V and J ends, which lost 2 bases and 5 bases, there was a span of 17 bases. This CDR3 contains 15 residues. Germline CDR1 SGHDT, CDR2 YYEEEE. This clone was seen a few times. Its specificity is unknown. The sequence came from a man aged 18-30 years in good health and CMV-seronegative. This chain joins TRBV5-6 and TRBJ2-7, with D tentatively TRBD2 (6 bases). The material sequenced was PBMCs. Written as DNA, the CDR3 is TGTGCCAGCAGCTTCGGGAGCCCAGCTCCCCACGAGCAGTACTTC. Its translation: CASSFGSPAPHEQYF.